Listed here are 29 T cell receptor beta chains from one sample, sequenced in a study of T cell responses to AZD1222 COVID-19 vaccine (dated by TCRdb to the early 2020s). Sample time point, as interpreted from the label and publication: baseline before first vaccination. To prepare the library, the immunoSEQ multiplex PCR assay was applied. TCRdb provides this immuneACCESS table in a form limited to in-frame rearrangements. Some clones are lacking; in checked studies, under half of them reflect an unresolved V gene, and why the rest are absent is not known. Recorded for this sample are approximately 70,000 clones; 80% to 90% of them occurred a single time. The ten largest make up under 3% of the sample. The sequenced sample was peripheral blood, obtained on day 0 of AZD1222 vaccination. The source of these receptors is an adult in good health.

The chain employs TRBV4-1 and TRBJ2-6; D remains unclear. Germline loops: CDR1 MGHRA, CDR2 YSYEKL. V lost 0 bases, J lost 0 bases, and 3 bases lay in between. The CDR3 totals 15 residues. The CDR3 loop reads CASSQDGSGANVLTF. The CDR3 DNA is TGCGCCAGCAGCCAAGATGGCTCTGGGGCCAACGTCCTGACTTTC.

The chain links TRBV20-1 to TRBJ1-1; 7 bases match TRBD1. The CDR3 has 11 residues. Trimming cost V 8 bases and J 5 bases; bases outside gene matches: 5. Germline CDR1 is DFQATT and CDR2 is SNEGSKA (reference sequence). The CDR3 DNA reads TGCAGTAGGACAGGTGAGACTGAAGCTTTCTTT. This codes for CSRTGETEAFF.

V and J are TRBV19 and TRBJ1-2; possible D gene TRBD1, 5 bases. Germline lookup yields CDR1 LNHDA and CDR2 SQIVND (reference sequence). Trimming left V 3 bases short and J 1 base short, with 12 bases between. The CDR3 is 15 residues long. The chain's CDR3 is CASSIGGPSNYGYTF. The CDR3 region has the DNA TGTGCCAGTAGTATCGGGGGACCTAGTAACTATGGCTACACCTTC.

This chain links TRBV28 with TRBJ2-1; weak D call: TRBD1 (6 bases). Per the germline V gene, CDR1 is MDHEN and CDR2 is SYDVKM. There are 15 residues in the CDR3. V gave up 2 bases and J gave up 3 bases, with 11 bases separating them. In DNA, the CDR3 is TGTGCCAGCAGTTTAGGGGGCGAGCTCTACAATGAGCAGTTCTTC. Amino acid sequence: CASSLGGELYNEQFF.

CDR3 sequence: CATSRGDTISGNTIYF. The DNA of the CDR3 is TGTGCCACCAGCAGAGGGGACACCATCTCTGGAAACACCATATATTTT. The genes are TRBV15 and TRBJ1-3, with D tentatively TRBD1 (6 bases). V dropped 1 base and J dropped 0 bases, with 10 bases sitting between them. Per germline, CDR1 LNHNV and CDR2 YYDKDF (reference sequence). The CDR3 sequence is 16 residues long. Full variable domain (outside the CDR3, taken from reference TRBV15 and TRBJ1-3): DAMVIQNPRYQVTQFGKPVTLSCSQTLNHNVMYWYQQKSSQAPKLLFHYYDKDFNNEADTPDNFQSRRPNTSFCFLDIRSPGLGDTAMYLCATSRGDTISGNTIYFGEGSWLTVV.

A single count supports this clone. The chain uses TRBV30 and TRBJ2-7; TRBD1 matches at 10 bases. Germline V gives CDR1 GTSNPN, CDR2 SVGIG (reference sequence). The CDR3 spans 15 residues. V shed 2 bases and J 3 bases; nucleotides not matched to a gene: 7. Written as DNA, the CDR3 is TGTGCCTGGAGTAATCCGGGGGACAGGGGCTACGAGCAGTACTTC. It specifies CAWSNPGDRGYEQYF.

In its sample, this clone was seen once. The V call is TRBV6-2 or TRBV6-3, the J call TRBJ1-2; D not resolved. The CDR3 has 13 amino acids. V gave up 6 bases and J gave up 8 bases, with 16 bases separating them. Germline CDR1 and CDR2: MNHEY and SVGEGT. For the CDR3, the DNA is TGTGCCAGCAGCCCCGAGGCAGCGAGAGGCTACACCTTC. Its translation is CASSPEAARGYTF.

The chain carries TRBV7-6 and TRBJ2-5, with 9 bases fitting TRBD1. The V gene end was trimmed by 1 base and the J gene end by 2 bases; junction bases not matched to a gene: 5. The germline gives CDR1 SGHVS, CDR2 FNYEAQ. The CDR3 is 16 amino acids. The CDR3 region is CASSLGGTGYQETQYF. DNA of the CDR3: TGTGCCAGCAGCTTAGGGGGGACAGGGTATCAAGAGACCCAGTACTTC.

V and J are TRBV19 and TRBJ1-5; 10 nucleotides line up with TRBD1. With V trimmed by 6 bases and J by 7 bases, 15 bases remained unmatched. CDR1 is LNHDA and CDR2 is SQIVND in the germline V gene (reference sequence). The CDR3 length is 17 residues. CDR3 in amino acids: CASSASGTGEARQPQHF. As DNA, the CDR3 is TGTGCCAGTAGCGCATCCGGGACAGGGGAGGCGCGGCAGCCCCAGCATTTT.

The chain employs TRBV18 and TRBJ1-6; D gene unclear. CDR3 size: 17 residues. CDR1 and CDR2 (germline): KGHSH, LQKENI. Trimming left V 3 bases short and J 5 bases short, with 17 bases between. The CDR3, as DNA: TGTGCCAGCTCACCCAGTCGGAGCGGGCTTAATAATTCACCCCTCCACTTT. It is translated as CASSPSRSGLNNSPLHF.

Only one count was recorded for this clone. The chain links TRBV18 to TRBJ1-4, with no clear D. The V gene lost 2 bases and the J gene lost 8 bases, with 9 bases spanning the gap. Per germline, CDR1 KGHSH and CDR2 LQKENI. CDR3 length: 13 amino acids. CDR3 protein: CASSPGSLEKLFF. The CDR3 DNA reads TGTGCCAGCTCACCAGGGTCCTTGGAAAAACTGTTTTTT.

The chain couples TRBV6-5 to TRBJ2-1, with 7 bases that match TRBD2. The CDR3 has 14 amino acids. Germline trimming cut 10 bases from V and 7 bases from J; bases unmatched to any gene: 13. Germline assignment: CDR1 MNHEY and CDR2 SVGAGI. The CDR3 region is CATFGGGRSNEQFF. The CDR3 DNA reads as TGTGCCACCTTTGGGGGGGGGAGGTCAAATGAGCAGTTCTTC.

The chain couples TRBV6-5 to TRBJ1-5; D might be TRBD1 (6 bases). Germline-derived CDR1 and CDR2 are MNHEY and SVGAGI. Deletions cut 5 bases from V and 6 bases from J, with 14 bases between. CDR3 length: 14 residues. CDR3: CASSLSGAGQPQHF. The CDR3 DNA reads TGTGCCAGCAGTCTGTCGGGGGCAGGTCAGCCCCAGCATTTT.

CDR3 coding DNA: TGCGCCAGCAGGATTTCAGCTAACACTGAAGCTTTCTTT. This translates into CASRISANTEAFF. V and J are TRBV10-1 and TRBJ1-1; D unclear. Trimming shortened V by 6 bases and J by 2 bases, and 10 bases separated the two germline ends. In germline, CDR1 is WNHNN, CDR2 SYGVQD (reference sequence). The CDR3 is made up of 13 amino acids.

V gene TRBV24-1 combines with J gene TRBJ2-2; D ambiguous. This CDR3 region has 13 residues. Germline CDR1 is KGHDR and CDR2 is SFDVKD. V shed 1 base and J shed 4 bases, with 3 bases lying between them. The CDR3 DNA reads TGTGCCACCAGTGATTTAACCACCGGGGAGCTGTTTTTT. It translates to CATSDLTTGELFF.

V gene TRBV9 combines with J gene TRBJ1-2, with no clear D. The length of the CDR3 is 17 residues. The germline V and J ends were trimmed by 0 bases and 0 bases, with 15 bases remaining between them. The germline gives CDR1 SGDLS, CDR2 YYNGEE. The CDR3 is CASSVELMAEANYGYTF. The DNA for the CDR3 is TGTGCCAGCAGCGTAGAGTTGATGGCAGAAGCTAACTATGGCTACACCTTC.

The chain couples TRBV5-4 to TRBJ2-7; possibly TRBD2 for D (6 bases). CDR1 is SGHNT and CDR2 is YYREEE in the germline V gene (reference sequence). The CDR3 has 14 residues. The germline V and J ends were trimmed by 0 bases and 3 bases, with 10 bases remaining between them. This chain's CDR3 is CASSLAGDLYEQYF. The CDR3 DNA follows: TGTGCCAGCAGCTTGGCGGGGGACCTCTACGAGCAGTACTTC.

The CDR3, as DNA: TGTGCCAGCAGCTCGGACAGGACCAGCACAGATACGCAGTATTTT. Protein product: CASSSDRTSTDTQYF. This chain connects TRBV7-9 to TRBJ2-3; 7 bases fit TRBD1. Germline V gives CDR1 SEHNR, CDR2 FQNEAQ (reference sequence). The trim removed 4 bases at V and 0 bases at J, leaving 4 bases unmatched. The CDR3 extends over 15 amino acids.

The chain employs TRBV18 and TRBJ1-3, with 9 bases that match TRBD1. The V gene end was trimmed by 2 bases and the J gene end by 3 bases; junction bases not matched to a gene: 5. This CDR3 is built from 16 residues. Germline CDR1 is KGHSH and CDR2 is LQKENI. For the CDR3, the DNA is TGTGCCAGCTCACCAGATACAGGGGGCGGTGGAAACACCATATATTTT. This sequence encodes CASSPDTGGGGNTIYF.

The chain couples TRBV3-1 (or the pseudogene TRBV3-2) to TRBJ1-1; TRBD1 is a possible D gene (5 bases). Germline values: CDR1 LGHDT, CDR2 YNNKEL (reference sequence). The V and J ends lost 9 bases and 1 base respectively, with 12 bases between them. The CDR3 length is 13 residues. CDR3 in DNA: TGTGCCAGTCAAAGGGGCCCGAACACTGAAGCTTTCTTT. Translation: CASQRGPNTEAFF.

The chain couples TRBV19 to TRBJ1-3; D uncertain. The CDR3 covers 14 residues. V dropped 2 bases and J dropped 0 bases, with 5 bases sitting between them. CDR1 and CDR2 from the germline V gene are LNHDA and SQIVND (reference sequence). DNA for the CDR3: TGTGCCAGTAGTATACAGGCCTCTGGAAACACCATATATTTT. Encoded protein: CASSIQASGNTIYF.

This rearrangement joins TRBV30 to TRBJ1-5, with TRBD1 matching over 8 bases. The CDR3 has 14 amino acids. With 0 bases clipped from V and 6 bases from J, the junction kept 4 bases outside the gene matches. Germline V gene data show CDR1 as GTSNPN and CDR2 as SVGIG (reference sequence). CDR3 residues: CAWSVQQGAQPQHF. For the CDR3, the DNA is TGTGCCTGGAGTGTACAGCAGGGGGCTCAGCCCCAGCATTTT.

The chain carries TRBV5-1 and TRBJ1-6; D perhaps matches TRBD1 (5 bases). The CDR3 is made up of 12 amino acids. Germline V gene sequence: CDR1 SGHRS, CDR2 YFSETQ. Between the trimmed V and J ends, which lost 7 bases and 6 bases, there was a span of 8 bases. CDR3 protein: CASRDLNSPLHF. CDR3 in DNA: TGCGCCAGCCGGGACCTTAATTCACCCCTCCACTTT.

The chain combines TRBV28 with TRBJ1-1; D is unresolved. CDR1 and CDR2 (germline): MDHEN, SYDVKM. CDR3 length: 12 residues. The V end lost 11 bases, the J end lost 4 bases, and 14 bases lay between the germline ends. Here the CDR3 reads CAARRPGTEAFF. The CDR3 nucleotides are TGTGCCGCCCGCCGGCCCGGCACTGAAGCTTTCTTT.

By share, this clone counts as medium-sized. The rearrangement links TRBV7-7 to TRBJ2-5, with 8 bases lining up with TRBD2. This CDR3 has 15 amino acids. Germline V lookup: CDR1 SSHAT, CDR2 FNYEAQ (reference sequence). Trimming removed 3 bases from V and 6 bases from J; junction bases left unmatched: 9. The CDR3 loop reads CASSLVGGAGKTQYF. The CDR3, as DNA: TGTGCCAGCAGCTTGGTCGGGGGGGCAGGAAAGACCCAGTACTTC.

The rearrangement joins TRBV6-4 to TRBJ1-2, with 9 bases matching TRBD1. Germline CDR1 and CDR2: MRHNA and SNTAGT. CDR3 length equals 15 residues. The V and J ends lost 3 bases and 8 bases, in that order; junction bases with no gene match: 10. The CDR3 reads CASSEGNRGRGGYTF. The CDR3 DNA follows: TGTGCCAGCAGTGAGGGGAACAGGGGGCGAGGGGGCTACACCTTC.

The genes are TRBV7-8 and TRBJ1-2; 8 nucleotides match TRBD1. After removal of 5 bases from V and 2 bases from J, the junction contained 7 bases not matched to a gene. The CDR3 runs to 15 residues. CDR1 is SGHVS and CDR2 is FQNEAQ in the germline V gene. The CDR3 DNA reads TGTGCCAGCAGCGATACAGGGGGTAGGAACTATGGCTACACCTTC. Amino acid sequence: CASSDTGGRNYGYTF.

The chain recombines TRBV7-8 with TRBJ1-6; 11 bases align to TRBD1. Germline CDR1 SGHVS, CDR2 FQNEAQ. The CDR3 extends over 14 amino acids. V was pared by 3 bases and J by 9 bases, with 1 base of the junction left unmatched. Written as DNA, the CDR3 is TGTGCCAGCAGCTTGGACAGGGGGCTTTCACCCCTCCACTTT. It translates to CASSLDRGLSPLHF.

The rearrangement links TRBV4-2 to TRBJ1-6; D ambiguous. Germline assignment: CDR1 LGHNA and CDR2 YNFKEQ. V shed 1 base and J shed 3 bases, with 7 bases lying between them. The CDR3 is 15 amino acids. For the CDR3, the DNA is TGTGCCAGCAGCCAAGGGGAGGGCTATAATTCACCCCTCCACTTT. Translated: CASSQGEGYNSPLHF.